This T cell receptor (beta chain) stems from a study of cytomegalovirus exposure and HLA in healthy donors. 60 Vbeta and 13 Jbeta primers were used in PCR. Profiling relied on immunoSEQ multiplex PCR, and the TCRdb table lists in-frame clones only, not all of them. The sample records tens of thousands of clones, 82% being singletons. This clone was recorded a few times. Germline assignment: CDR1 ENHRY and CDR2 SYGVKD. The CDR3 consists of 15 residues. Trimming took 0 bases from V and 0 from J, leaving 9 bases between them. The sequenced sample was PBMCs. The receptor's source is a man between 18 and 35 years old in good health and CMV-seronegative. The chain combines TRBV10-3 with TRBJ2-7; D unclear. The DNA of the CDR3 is TGTGCCATCAGTGAGTCACCAGATTCCTCCTACGAGCAGTACTTC. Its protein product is CAISESPDSSYEQYF.